One sample yielded the 30 T cell receptor beta chains listed below, sequenced in a study of blood T cell repertoires in COVID-19. Assay used: immunoSEQ multiplex PCR; TCRdb lists only in-frame clones, some missing. The data show some 260,000 clones, with 75% to 90% seen just once and 10% to 13% held by the top ten. Sequenced material: peripheral blood. These receptors were taken from a woman in her 70s with COVID-19, enrolled during active disease.

This chain uses TRBV9 with TRBJ2-7, with TRBD2 matching over 10 bases. From germline, CDR1 is SGDLS and CDR2 YYNGEE. The length of the CDR3 is 16 residues. Trimming took 4 bases from V and 5 from J; bases not matched to a gene: 12. The CDR3 DNA follows: TGTGCCAGCAGCCTTGGGGTAGCGGGAGGTCGGAACGAGCAGTACTTC. This gives the protein CASSLGVAGGRNEQYF.

This clone was seen once. The chain uses TRBV5-1 and TRBJ1-2; 7 positions agree with TRBD1. CDR1 and CDR2 from the germline V gene are SGHRS and YFSETQ. V trimming: 1 base; J trimming: 4 bases; junction bases outside the gene matches: 13. This CDR3 has 17 residues. DNA for the CDR3: TGCGCCAGCAGCTTGTTTTCGGGGACAGCAAGGAGCTATGGCTACACCTTC. As protein: CASSLFSGTARSYGYTF.

This clone was found a few times. V gene TRBV7-2 combines with J gene TRBJ2-7, with a possible D match to TRBD1 (6 bases). This CDR3 is 14 amino acids long. V lost 7 bases and J 0 bases, leaving 13 bases between the germline ends. Germline V gene sequence: CDR1 SGHTA, CDR2 FQGNSA. CDR3 sequence: CASKQGYLSYEQYF. The CDR3 DNA follows: TGTGCCAGCAAACAGGGCTACCTCTCCTACGAGCAGTACTTC.

J is TRBJ2-5 and V is TRBV3-1 (or the pseudogene TRBV3-2); TRBD2 matches 7 bases. The CDR3 is 15 amino acids. V was pared by 1 base and J by 6 bases, with 8 bases of the junction left unmatched. CDR1 is LGHDT, CDR2 YNNKEL, per germline (reference sequence). As DNA, the CDR3 is TGTGCCAGCAGCCAAGTGAGAGGGGAGGGAAAGACCCAGTACTTC. Translating it yields CASSQVRGEGKTQYF.

The chain uses TRBV3-1 (or the pseudogene TRBV3-2) and TRBJ1-5; 7 bases match TRBD1. Germline lookup yields CDR1 LGHDT and CDR2 YNNKEL (reference sequence). Unmatched junction bases numbered 4, after V lost 10 bases and J lost 1 base. The CDR3 is 13 residues long. For the CDR3, the DNA is TGTGCCACCGACAGGGTCAGCAATCAGCCCCAGCATTTT. Amino acids: CATDRVSNQPQHF.

This clone has more than one count but fewer than ten. The CDR3 loop is CASSQGGLGQPQHF. In DNA form, the CDR3 reads TGTGCCAGCAGCCAAGGGGGGCTGGGTCAGCCCCAGCATTTT. The rearrangement uses TRBV3-1 (or the pseudogene TRBV3-2) and TRBJ1-5; maybe TRBD1 (6 bases). This CDR3 contains 14 residues. V was pared by 1 base and J by 6 bases, with 10 bases between. CDR1 and CDR2 from the germline V gene are LGHDT and YNNKEL (reference sequence).

This sequence joins TRBV7-2 and TRBJ1-2; D gene uncertain. The CDR3 consists of 12 residues. V gave up 5 bases and J gave up 4 bases, with 8 bases separating them. Germline CDR1 is SGHTA and CDR2 is FQGNSA. Here the CDR3 reads CASSPASYGYTF. The CDR3 coding sequence is TGTGCCAGCAGCCCCGCTAGCTATGGCTACACCTTC. Drawing the rest from reference TRBV7-2 and TRBJ1-2, the complete variable domain is GAGVSQSPSNKVTEKGKDVELRCDPISGHTALYWYRQSLGQGLEFLIYFQGNSAPDKSGLPSDRFSAERTGGSVSTLTIQRTQQEDSAVYLCASSPASYGYTFGSGTRLTVV.

This clone has a single count. This chain joins TRBV19 and TRBJ2-7; maybe TRBD1 (7 bases). The V end was cut by 5 bases, the J end by 2 bases, with 19 bases between. Per the germline V gene, CDR1 is LNHDA and CDR2 is SQIVND (reference sequence). CDR3 length: 16 residues. This CDR3 reads CASSGRRGPLTYEQYF. CDR3 sequence (DNA): TGTGCCAGTAGTGGGAGGAGGGGGCCATTGACCTACGAGCAGTACTTC. Full variable domain (remainder filled in from reference TRBV19 and TRBJ2-7): DGGITQSPKYLFRKEGQNVTLSCEQNLNHDAMYWYRQDPGQGLRLIYYSQIVNDFQKGDIAEGYSVSREKKESFPLTVTSAQKNPTAFYLCASSGRRGPLTYEQYFGPGTRLTVT.

V and J are TRBV11-2 and TRBJ2-5, with 7 bases matching TRBD1. Germline CDR1 reads SGHAT; CDR2 reads FQNNGV. CDR3 size: 15 residues. V lost 3 bases to trimming and J lost 2 bases; unmatched junction nucleotides: 6. The CDR3 bases are TGTGCCAGCAGCTTCAACACGGGACAGCAAGAGACCCAGTACTTC. Its translation: CASSFNTGQQETQYF. The full variable domain, in which reference TRBV11-2 and TRBJ2-5 provide the parts outside the CDR3, is EAGVAQSPRYKIIEKRQSVAFWCNPISGHATLYWYQQILGQGPKLLIQFQNNGVVDDSQLPKDRFSAERLKGVDSTLKIQPAKLEDSAVYLCASSFNTGQQETQYFGPGTRLLVL.

The genes are TRBV29-1 and TRBJ1-2; 8 bases align to TRBD1. The CDR3 consists of 13 residues. Trimming at V came to 6 bases and at J to 4 bases, leaving 7 bases not matched to a gene. Germline V lookup: CDR1 SQVTM, CDR2 ANQGSEA. CDR3 sequence reads: CSVTGQGVYGYTF. The CDR3, as DNA: TGCAGCGTCACAGGACAGGGTGTCTATGGCTACACCTTC.

This clone was observed a handful of times. In DNA, the CDR3 is TGTGCCAGCAGCCTAGACGGTATGGATGGCTACACCTTC. It yields the protein CASSLDGMDGYTF. The rearrangement uses TRBV28 and TRBJ1-2; D is uncertain. CDR3 size: 13 residues. Trimming cost V 6 bases and J 6 bases, with 14 bases left between them. Germline values: CDR1 MDHEN, CDR2 SYDVKM.

This clone was picked up one time. The chain employs TRBV6-2 or TRBV6-3 and TRBJ2-7, with no clear D. In germline, CDR1 is MNHEY, CDR2 SVGEGT. Trimming pared 1 base from V and 6 bases from J, leaving 13 bases between. The CDR3 is made up of 14 amino acids. The CDR3, as DNA: TGTGCCAGCAGTTACTACAGTCCCACGGTCGAGCAGTACTTC. Amino acids: CASSYYSPTVEQYF.

This rearrangement joins TRBV5-1 to TRBJ1-3, with D possibly TRBD1 on 5 matching bases. The V and J ends lost 0 bases and 0 bases respectively, with 13 bases between them. Germline lookup yields CDR1 SGHRS and CDR2 YFSETQ. The CDR3 contains 17 residues. The CDR3 DNA sequence: TGCGCCAGCAGCTTGGAAACCCCAGGGATCTCTGGAAACACCATATATTTT. It encodes CASSLETPGISGNTIYF.

The chain recombines TRBV5-1 with TRBJ1-6; TRBD1 might be the D (5 bases). Trimming took off 0 bases at V and 6 bases at J, with 10 bases between the two ends. Per germline, CDR1 SGHRS and CDR2 YFSETQ. The CDR3 contains 15 residues. CDR3 coding DNA: TGCGCCAGCAGCTTGGTACAGGCGATTAATTCACCCCTCCACTTT. This sequence encodes CASSLVQAINSPLHF.

This sequence joins TRBV11-3 and TRBJ1-1; D remains unclear. In germline, CDR1 is SGHNT, CDR2 YENEEA. The CDR3 runs to 13 residues. Trimming removed 1 base from V and 2 bases from J, with 5 bases in between. The CDR3 DNA sequence: TGTGCCAGCAGCTTAGGCGGCAACACTGAAGCTTTCTTT. Translated: CASSLGGNTEAFF.

This chain uses TRBV2 with TRBJ2-3; 9 positions match TRBD1. The germline gives CDR1 SNHLY, CDR2 FYNNEI. The CDR3 totals 15 residues. The ends lost 4 bases at V and 3 bases at J; junction bases unmatched: 5. The CDR3 nucleotides read TGTGCCAGCAGTGCCCGGGACAGGGAAACAGATACGCAGTATTTT. This sequence encodes CASSARDRETDTQYF.

The chain is built from TRBV7-2 and TRBJ2-2; TRBD1 aligns across 7 bases. Losses at the gene ends were 1 base for V and 6 bases for J; bases not matched to a gene: 5. The CDR3 consists of 15 residues. The germline CDR1 and CDR2 sequences are SGHTA and FQGNSA. CDR3 sequence (DNA): TGTGCCAGCAGCTTAGACAGGGGTAGCGCCGGGGAGCTGTTTTTT. Its protein product is CASSLDRGSAGELFF.

The chain combines TRBV4-2 with TRBJ2-5, with 10 bases identical to TRBD2. CDR3 length equals 15 residues. J gave up 5 bases and V 3 bases, and 6 bases lay outside the gene matches. Germline V gene data show CDR1 as LGHNA and CDR2 as YNFKEQ. The CDR3 sequence is CASSQASGSGETQYF. The CDR3 coding sequence is TGTGCCAGCAGCCAGGCTAGCGGGAGTGGTGAGACCCAGTACTTC.

This chain uses TRBV6-1 with TRBJ2-7; D possibly corresponds to TRBD1 (7 bases). In germline, CDR1 is MNHNS, CDR2 SASEGT. The CDR3 contains 17 residues. Trimming pared 3 bases from V and 4 bases from J, leaving 22 bases between. This chain's CDR3 is CASSEGTAGRFLYEQYF. Written as DNA, the CDR3 is TGTGCCAGCAGTGAGGGGACAGCGGGTCGCTTCCTATACGAGCAGTACTTC.

The CDR3 loop reads CASSDSTGPGQSDTQYF. CDR3 nucleotide sequence: TGTGCCAGCAGTGACTCGACAGGGCCCGGGCAATCAGATACGCAGTATTTT. The chain recombines TRBV25-1 with TRBJ2-3; 7 nucleotides match TRBD1. This CDR3 is built from 17 residues. Germline V gene lookup returns CDR1 MGHDK and CDR2 SYGVNS. The trim removed 3 bases at V and 4 bases at J, leaving 13 bases unmatched. Drawing the rest from reference TRBV25-1 and TRBJ2-3, the complete variable domain is EADIYQTPRYLVIGTGKKITLECSQTMGHDKMYWYQQDPGMELHLIHYSYGVNSTEKGDLSSESTVSRIRTEHFPLTLESARPSHTSQYLCASSDSTGPGQSDTQYFGPGTRLTVL.

This rearrangement joins TRBV28 to TRBJ2-7; TRBD1 agrees at 8 bases. The CDR3 loop spans 14 amino acids. V shed 2 bases, J shed 2 bases, and the junction held 2 bases outside the gene matches. CDR1 and CDR2 (germline): MDHEN, SYDVKM. CDR3 coding DNA: TGTGCCAGCAGTTTAGAGGGACAGGCCTACGAGCAGTACTTC. It encodes CASSLEGQAYEQYF.

This chain connects TRBV4-1 to TRBJ2-7; 10 positions match TRBD2. CDR3 length equals 18 residues. V gave up 0 bases and J gave up 5 bases; unmatched junction bases: 13. Germline CDR1 MGHRA, CDR2 YSYEKL. The CDR3 nucleotides are TGCGCCAGCAGCCAAGATATTCCTAGCGGGAGCGCCAGCCACGAGCAGTACTTC. Its translation is CASSQDIPSGSASHEQYF.

The chain is built from TRBV7-3 and TRBJ2-1, with D possibly being TRBD1 (5 bases). CDR3 length: 13 residues. Germline V lookup: CDR1 SGHTA, CDR2 FQGTGA. V was pared by 8 bases and J by 7 bases, with 15 bases between. CDR3 residues: CASAEGVGNEQFF. Written as DNA, the CDR3 is TGTGCCAGCGCAGAAGGGGTTGGGAATGAGCAGTTCTTC.

The CDR3 loop is CASSAEESRNTEAFF. CDR3 DNA: TGTGCCAGTAGTGCGGAGGAGAGTCGGAACACTGAAGCTTTCTTT. The V and J genes are TRBV19 and TRBJ1-1; D gene ambiguous. Germline assignment: CDR1 LNHDA and CDR2 SQIVND (reference sequence). This CDR3 comprises 15 residues. Trimming pared 5 bases from V and 1 base from J, leaving 14 bases between.

This rearrangement joins TRBV12-5 to TRBJ1-5; 7 nucleotides match TRBD1. CDR1 and CDR2 from the germline V gene are LGHNT and FRNRAP. This CDR3 contains 14 residues. The V segment lost 5 bases and the J segment 1 base; nucleotides outside the gene matches: 2. Here the CDR3 reads CASGRGQSNQPQHF. As DNA, the CDR3 is TGTGCTAGTGGTCGGGGACAGAGCAATCAGCCCCAGCATTTT.

The chain couples TRBV19 to TRBJ1-5; 11 bases are shared with TRBD1. With V trimmed by 3 bases and J by 0 bases, 4 bases remained unmatched. CDR3 length: 17 amino acids. Germline assignment: CDR1 LNHDA and CDR2 SQIVND (reference sequence). The DNA of the CDR3 is TGTGCCAGTAGTATGCGGACAGGGGGCTATAGCAATCAGCCCCAGCATTTT. Protein product: CASSMRTGGYSNQPQHF.

This CDR3 reads CASSVGLAEYNEQFF. Here the CDR3 DNA reads TGTGCCAGCAGCGTCGGACTAGCGGAATACAATGAGCAGTTCTTC. The chain is built from TRBV9 and TRBJ2-1; 10 positions match TRBD2. Per the germline V gene, CDR1 is SGDLS and CDR2 is YYNGEE. This CDR3 contains 15 residues. The trim removed 2 bases at V and 4 bases at J, leaving 3 bases unmatched.

The rearrangement links TRBV4-1 to TRBJ1-2, with D unresolved. The V end lost 0 bases, the J end lost 4 bases, and 12 bases lay between the germline ends. Germline loops: CDR1 MGHRA, CDR2 YSYEKL. CDR3 length equals 15 residues. The CDR3 DNA is TGCGCCAGCAGCCAAGAAGAGGCTCGGATCTATGGCTACACCTTC. It translates to CASSQEEARIYGYTF.

The chain couples TRBV3-1 (or the pseudogene TRBV3-2) to TRBJ2-3, with D perhaps TRBD2 (5 bases). This CDR3 is built from 13 residues. Trimming shortened V by 4 bases and J by 2 bases, and 7 bases separated the two germline ends. From germline, CDR1 is LGHDT and CDR2 YNNKEL (reference sequence). CDR3 nucleotide sequence: TGTGCCAGCAGCCCGGGAACCACAGATACGCAGTATTTT. Its translation: CASSPGTTDTQYF.

This clone was detected once. V and J are TRBV5-6 and TRBJ2-7, with a possible D match to TRBD1 (6 bases). Trimming shortened V by 5 bases and J by 6 bases, and 18 bases separated the two germline ends. The CDR3 is made up of 14 amino acids. Germline V gives CDR1 SGHDT, CDR2 YYEEEE. The CDR3 region has the DNA TGTGCCAGCAGATTTTACAGGGTTGGCGGCGAGCAGTACTTC. This codes for CASRFYRVGGEQYF.